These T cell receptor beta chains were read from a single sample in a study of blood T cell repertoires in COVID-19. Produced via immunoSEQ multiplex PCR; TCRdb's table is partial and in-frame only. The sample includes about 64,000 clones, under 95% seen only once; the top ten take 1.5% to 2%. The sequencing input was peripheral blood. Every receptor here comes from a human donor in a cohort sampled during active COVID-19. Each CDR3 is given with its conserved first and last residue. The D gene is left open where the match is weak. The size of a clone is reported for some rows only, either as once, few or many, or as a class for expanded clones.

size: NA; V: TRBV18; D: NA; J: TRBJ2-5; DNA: TGTGCCAGCTCACCACCTTCAGGAGGTCAAGAGACCCAGTACTTC; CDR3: CASSPPSGGQETQYF
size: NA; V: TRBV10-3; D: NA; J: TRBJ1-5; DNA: TGTGCCATCAGTGAGTCGGTAGTAAAGACAGATCAGCCCCAGCATTTT; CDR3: CAISESVVKTDQPQHF
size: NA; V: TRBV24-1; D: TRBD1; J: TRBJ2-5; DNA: TGTGCCACCAGTGACCGGACAGGGGGCAAATTGGAGACCCAGTACTTC; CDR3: CATSDRTGGKLETQYF
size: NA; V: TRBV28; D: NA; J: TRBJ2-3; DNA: TGTGCCAGCAGTTCTACCCTATCGGGCACAGATACGCAGTATTTT; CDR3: CASSSTLSGTDTQYF
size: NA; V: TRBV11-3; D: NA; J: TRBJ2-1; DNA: TGTGCCAGCAGCTTACGGCGGACTACCTACAATGAGCAGTTCTTC; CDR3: CASSLRRTTYNEQFF
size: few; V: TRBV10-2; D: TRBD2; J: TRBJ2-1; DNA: TGCGCCAGCAGTGAGTCCATGTTAGGGACTAGCGGGAGGAATGAGCAGTTCTTC; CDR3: CASSESMLGTSGRNEQFF
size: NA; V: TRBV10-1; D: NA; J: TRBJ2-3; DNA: TGCGCCAGCAGTGAGTCGAAAATGCTAGGTGGTACGCAGTATTTT; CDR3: CASSESKMLGGTQYF
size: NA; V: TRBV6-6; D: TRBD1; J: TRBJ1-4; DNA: TGTGCCAGCGGCGGACAGGGAACTAATGAAAAACTGTTTTTT; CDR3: CASGGQGTNEKLFF
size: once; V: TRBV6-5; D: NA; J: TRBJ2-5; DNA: TGTGCCAGCAGTTACAGACTTCGGACAGTGGGAGAGACCCAGTACTTC; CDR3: CASSYRLRTVGETQYF
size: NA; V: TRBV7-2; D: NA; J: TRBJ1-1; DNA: TGTGCCAGCAGCTTAGTTGTAAACACTGAAGCTTTCTTT; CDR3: CASSLVVNTEAFF
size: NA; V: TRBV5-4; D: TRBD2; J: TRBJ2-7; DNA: TGTGCCAGCAGCACGGGGGGGCGCTCCGGGGGAAACTACGAGCAGTACTTC; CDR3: CASSTGGRSGGNYEQYF
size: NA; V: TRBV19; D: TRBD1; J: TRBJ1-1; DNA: TGTGCCAGTAGTACCTCCGGGACAGGGCCCACTGAAGCTTTCTTT; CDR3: CASSTSGTGPTEAFF
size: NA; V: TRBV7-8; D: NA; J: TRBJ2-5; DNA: TGTGCCAGCGCTGACTACCAAGAGACCCAGTACTTC; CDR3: CASADYQETQYF
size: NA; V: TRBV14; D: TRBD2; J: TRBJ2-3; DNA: TGTGCCAGCAGCAAGACTAGCGGGAGAACAGATACGCAGTATTTT; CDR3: CASSKTSGRTDTQYF
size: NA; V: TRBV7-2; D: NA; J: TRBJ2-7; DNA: TGTGCCAGCGCCCGCACTTTCGAGCAGTACTTC; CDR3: CASARTFEQYF
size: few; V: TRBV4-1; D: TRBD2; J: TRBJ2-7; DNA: TGCGCCAGCAGCCAAGTGGGACTAGCGGTTTGGAACGAGCAGTACTTC; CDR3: CASSQVGLAVWNEQYF
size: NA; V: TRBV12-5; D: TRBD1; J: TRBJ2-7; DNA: TGTGCTAGTGGTAACGGACAGGGAGGAGAGCAGTACTTC; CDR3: CASGNGQGGEQYF
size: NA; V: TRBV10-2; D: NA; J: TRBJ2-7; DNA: TGCGCCAGCAGTGCGGGCGGGCCCAGCTCCTACGAGCAGTACTTC; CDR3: CASSAGGPSSYEQYF
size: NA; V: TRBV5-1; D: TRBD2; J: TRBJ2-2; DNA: TGCGCCAGTAGCCCGGGACTAGCGGGAGACACCGGGGAGCTGTTTTTT; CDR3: CASSPGLAGDTGELFF
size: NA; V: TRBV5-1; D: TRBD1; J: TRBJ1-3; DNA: TGCGCCAGCAGCTTTCGAGGACAGGCTAGAGGAAACACCATATATTTT; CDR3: CASSFRGQARGNTIYF
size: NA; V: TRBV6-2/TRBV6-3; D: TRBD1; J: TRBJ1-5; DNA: TGTGCCAGCAGTGGGCCCCGACAGGGGGTGGATCAGCCCCAGCATTTT; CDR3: CASSGPRQGVDQPQHF
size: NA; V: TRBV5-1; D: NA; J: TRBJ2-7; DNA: TGCGCCAGCAGCTTGGCGTCAGGATTGGGCGAGCAGTACTTC; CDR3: CASSLASGLGEQYF
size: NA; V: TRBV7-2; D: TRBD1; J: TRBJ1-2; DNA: TGTGCCAGCAGCTACGGACAGGGTGTGTTGCAGGGCTACACCTTC; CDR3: CASSYGQGVLQGYTF
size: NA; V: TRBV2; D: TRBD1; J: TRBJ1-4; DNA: TGTGCCAGCACCAGACAGGGAGGCGGGGAAAAACTGTTTTTT; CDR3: CASTRQGGGEKLFF
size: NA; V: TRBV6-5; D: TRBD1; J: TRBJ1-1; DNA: TGTGCCAGCAGTACCAGGGGGCTGAACACTGAAGCTTTCTTT; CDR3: CASSTRGLNTEAFF
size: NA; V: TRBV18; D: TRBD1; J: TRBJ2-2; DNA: TGTGCCAGCTCACCGGGACAGGGGGTGTTGAACACCGGGGAGCTGTTTTTT; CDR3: CASSPGQGVLNTGELFF
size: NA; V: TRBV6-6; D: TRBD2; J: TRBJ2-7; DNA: TGTGCCAGCACCGGGGGAGGAGCGGGGGGCTACGAGCAGTACTTC; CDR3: CASTGGGAGGYEQYF
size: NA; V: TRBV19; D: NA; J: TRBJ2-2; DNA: TGTGCCACCCGGCCAGGATCCGGGGAGCTGTTTTTT; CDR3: CATRPGSGELFF
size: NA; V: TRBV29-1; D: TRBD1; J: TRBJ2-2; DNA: TGCAGCGTTGGACAGGGGGCGGTCAACACCGGGGAGCTGTTTTTT; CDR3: CSVGQGAVNTGELFF
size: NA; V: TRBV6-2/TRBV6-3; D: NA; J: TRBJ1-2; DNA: TGTGCCAGCAGTCCCACGGGAGGTGGATCCTATGGCTACACCTTC; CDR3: CASSPTGGGSYGYTF
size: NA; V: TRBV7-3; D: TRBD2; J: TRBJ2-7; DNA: TGTGCCAGCAGCTTAGGACTAGCGGGAACCTACGAGCAGTACTTC; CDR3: CASSLGLAGTYEQYF
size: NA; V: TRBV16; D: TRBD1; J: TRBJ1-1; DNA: TGTGCCAGCAGCCAATTGAATAGAAACAGGGGGCCTTTCTTT; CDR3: CASSQLNRNRGPFF
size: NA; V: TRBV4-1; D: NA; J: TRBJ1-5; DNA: TGCGCCAGCAGCTGGACAGTCAATCAGCCCCAGCATTTT; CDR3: CASSWTVNQPQHF
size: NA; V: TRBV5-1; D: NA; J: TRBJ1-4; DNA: TGCGCCAGCAGCGAGGACGGACAGAGACAACTGTTTTTT; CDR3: CASSEDGQRQLFF
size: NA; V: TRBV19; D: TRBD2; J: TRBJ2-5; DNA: TGTGCCAGTAGTCCGGGGCCCCTGACTAGCGGGAGAGAGACCCAGTACTTC; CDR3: CASSPGPLTSGRETQYF
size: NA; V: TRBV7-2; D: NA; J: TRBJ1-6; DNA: TGTGCCAGCAGCTTAGCACAGGGTGGTTCACCCCTCCACTTT; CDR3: CASSLAQGGSPLHF
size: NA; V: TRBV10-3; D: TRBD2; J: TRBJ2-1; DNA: TGTGCCATCAATCGCGGGAGAAATGAGCAGTTCTTC; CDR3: CAINRGRNEQFF
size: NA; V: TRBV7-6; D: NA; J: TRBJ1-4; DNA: TGTGCCAGCAGTCCCGGGGGAAGGGGAAATGAAAAACTGTTTTTT; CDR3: CASSPGGRGNEKLFF
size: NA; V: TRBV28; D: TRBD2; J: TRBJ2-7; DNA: TGTGCCAGCAGTCCCAGCGGGGTCTCCTACGAGCAGTACTTC; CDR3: CASSPSGVSYEQYF
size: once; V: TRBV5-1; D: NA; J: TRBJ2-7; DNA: TGCGCCAGCAGCAACCGCTTAAAGGGGGGGCACGAGCAGTACTTC; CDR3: CASSNRLKGGHEQYF
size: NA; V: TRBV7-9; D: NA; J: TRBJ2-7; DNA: TGTGCCAGCAGACAAAGCGGTTTCTCCTACGAGCAGTACTTC; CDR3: CASRQSGFSYEQYF
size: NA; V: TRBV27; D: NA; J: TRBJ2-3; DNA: TGTGCCAGCAGTTTTACGGGACTTAGCACAGATACGCAGTATTTT; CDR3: CASSFTGLSTDTQYF
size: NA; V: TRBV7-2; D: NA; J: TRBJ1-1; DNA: TGTGCCAGCAGCTTCTTCGACTATGAAGCTTTCTTT; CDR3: CASSFFDYEAFF
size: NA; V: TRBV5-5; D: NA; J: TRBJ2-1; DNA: TGTGCCAGCAGCCCCCATGTGGGAGGACTAACAAATGAGCAGTTCTTC; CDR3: CASSPHVGGLTNEQFF
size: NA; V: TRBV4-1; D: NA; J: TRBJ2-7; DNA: TGCGCCAGCAGCCCGATCGGCGGGACCTCCTACGAGCAGTACTTC; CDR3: CASSPIGGTSYEQYF
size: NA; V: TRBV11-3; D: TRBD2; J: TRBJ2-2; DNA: TGTGCCAGCAGCCCCCACTCGGGACTAGCGGAGAGCACCGGGGAGCTGTTTTTT; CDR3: CASSPHSGLAESTGELFF
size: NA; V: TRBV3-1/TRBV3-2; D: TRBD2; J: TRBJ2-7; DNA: TGTGCCAGCAGCCAAAGCGGGAGTGGCTCCTACGAGCAGTACTTC; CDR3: CASSQSGSGSYEQYF
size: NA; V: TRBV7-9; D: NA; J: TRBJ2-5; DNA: TGTGCCAGCAGCTTAGGACAGGGGAGGGCAGAGACCCAGTACTTC; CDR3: CASSLGQGRAETQYF
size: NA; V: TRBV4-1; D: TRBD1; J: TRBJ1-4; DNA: TGCGCCAGCAGCCGGGACAGGATTAATGAAAAACTGTTTTTT; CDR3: CASSRDRINEKLFF
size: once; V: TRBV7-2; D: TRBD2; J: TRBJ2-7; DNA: TGTGCCAGCAGCCCCGGGACTAGCGGGAGGGTCGGGGAGCAGTACTTC; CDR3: CASSPGTSGRVGEQYF
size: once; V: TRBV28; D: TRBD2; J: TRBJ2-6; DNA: TGTGCCAGCAGTTCGGGACTAGCGGGCTCTGGGGCCAACGTCCTGACTTTC; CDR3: CASSSGLAGSGANVLTF
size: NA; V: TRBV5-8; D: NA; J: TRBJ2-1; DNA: TGTGCCAGCAGTCATCTTGGCGTCGGACACCTATACAATGAGCAGTTCTTC; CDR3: CASSHLGVGHLYNEQFF
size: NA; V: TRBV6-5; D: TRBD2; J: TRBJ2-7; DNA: TGTGCCAGCAGACTAGCGGGAGCCTTGGGCGAGCAGTACTTC; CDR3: CASRLAGALGEQYF
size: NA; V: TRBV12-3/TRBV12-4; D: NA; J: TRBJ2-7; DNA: TGTGCCAGCACCTCCGGGGTAAACTACGAGCAGTACTTC; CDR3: CASTSGVNYEQYF